These 20 T cell receptor beta chains came from one sample sequenced in a study of naive and memory T cell subsets. Study findings and constraints: Possibly reflecting memory cells re-expressing CD45RA, a few larger clonotypes occurred in naive repertoires, especially CD8.

Two oligonucleotides, mixed equimolar, formed the beta constant-region primer covering TRBC1 and TRBC2. Four rounds of PCR amplified the ligated cDNA using nested alpha and beta constant-region primers plus SP2. MiXCR was run by TCRdb on the UMI-ligation and nested PCR reads, yielding one entry per CDR3 protein. Of about 140,000 distinct CDR3 sequences in the sample, approximately 21% were seen once. Their antigen targets remain unknown. Sequenced: naive CD8+ T cells from blood. Source of these receptors: a human donor in good health.

The table lists this clonotype with a few counts. The chain carries TRBV7-9 and TRBJ2-1, with unresolved D. The CDR3 covers 13 residues. Germline CDR1 and CDR2: SEHNR and FQNEAQ (reference sequence). V was pared by 1 base and J by 10 bases, with 11 bases between. The CDR3 sequence is CASSLGNRNEQFF. The CDR3 bases are TGTGCCAGCAGCTTAGGTAATCGAAACGAGCAGTTCTTC. The full variable domain, completed using reference TRBV7-9 and TRBJ2-1, is DTGVSQNPRHKITKRGQNVTFRCDPISEHNRLYWYRQTLGQGPEFLTYFQNEAQLEKSRLLSDRFSAERPKGSFSTLEIQRTEQGDSAMYLCASSLGNRNEQFFGPGTRLTVL.

This chain connects TRBV11-2 to TRBJ2-1, with TRBD2 identical over 7 bases. CDR3 length: 14 residues. Germline CDR1 is SGHAT and CDR2 is FQNNGV. The ends lost 4 bases at V and 7 bases at J; junction bases unmatched: 7. CDR3 amino acids: CASSSLGGSNEQFF. The CDR3 DNA is TGTGCCAGCAGCTCCCTGGGGGGGAGTAATGAGCAGTTCTTC.

The chain has TRBV4-2 and TRBJ2-7, with 9 nucleotides matching TRBD2. This CDR3 spans 17 amino acids. After removal of 0 bases from V and 4 bases from J, the junction contained 10 bases not matched to a gene. Per germline, CDR1 LGHNA and CDR2 YNFKEQ. CDR3 nucleotide sequence: TGTGCCAGCAGCCAAGAGGTACCGGCGGGAGGGTATTACGAGCAGTACTTC. Protein product: CASSQEVPAGGYYEQYF.

The rearrangement uses TRBV27 and TRBJ2-1, with D tentatively TRBD2 (6 bases). The length of the CDR3 is 12 residues. V was cut by 6 bases and J by 9 bases, with 12 bases left in between. The germline gives CDR1 MNHEY, CDR2 SMNVEV (reference sequence). CDR3 sequence (DNA): TGTGCCAGCAGACCGGGACTCGGTGAGCAGTTCTTC. Translating it yields CASRPGLGEQFF.

Only a few counts were recorded for this clonotype. The chain recombines TRBV28 with TRBJ1-2; the match to TRBD1 covers 7 bases. CDR1 and CDR2 from the germline V gene are MDHEN and SYDVKM. V was pared by 3 bases and J by 5 bases, with 12 bases of the junction left unmatched. CDR3 length equals 16 residues. CDR3 bases: TGTGCCAGCAGTTTTGCCGGACAGGTCGATTGGTATGGCTACACCTTC. Amino acids: CASSFAGQVDWYGYTF.

The chain has TRBV27 and TRBJ2-7; D is ambiguous. V shed 2 bases and J shed 1 base, with 12 bases lying between them. The germline gives CDR1 MNHEY, CDR2 SMNVEV (reference sequence). The length of the CDR3 is 15 residues. DNA of the CDR3: TGTGCCAGCAGTTTAGACTGGCCCTCGTCCTACGAGCAGTACTTC. This gives the protein CASSLDWPSSYEQYF.

J is TRBJ2-1 and V is TRBV27; perhaps TRBD1 as D (5 bases). Germline V gene lookup returns CDR1 MNHEY and CDR2 SMNVEV (reference sequence). The CDR3 contains 14 residues. The ends were cut back, 2 bases at V and 4 bases at J, with 9 bases in the middle. CDR3 sequence: CASSLGALYNEQFF. The CDR3 nucleotides are TGTGCCAGCAGTTTAGGGGCTTTGTACAATGAGCAGTTCTTC.

This clonotype was seen more than once but under ten times. The chain combines TRBV20-1 with TRBJ2-2; D gene ambiguous. Trimming shortened V by 6 bases and J by 3 bases, and 17 bases separated the two germline ends. The germline CDR1 and CDR2 sequences are DFQATT and SNEGSKA (reference sequence). The CDR3 totals 15 residues. The CDR3 protein is CSAINLVRDTGELFF. CDR3 nucleotide sequence: TGCAGTGCCATCAATCTAGTTCGAGACACCGGGGAGCTGTTTTTT.

A few counts support this clonotype. The chain carries TRBV29-1 and TRBJ1-1, with D unclear. V was pared by 6 bases and J by 6 bases, with 14 bases between. From germline, CDR1 is SQVTM and CDR2 ANQGSEA. CDR3 size: 12 residues. This CDR3 is CSVLLGDAEAFF. The CDR3 DNA is TGCAGCGTGCTCTTGGGAGATGCTGAAGCTTTCTTT.

The gene calls are TRBV29-1 and TRBJ1-2; TRBD1 is a possible D gene (5 bases). Trimming removed 4 bases from V and 6 bases from J, with 9 bases in between. Germline CDR1 and CDR2: SQVTM and ANQGSEA. The CDR3 contains 11 residues. CDR3: CSVGWGNGYTF. The CDR3 DNA is TGCAGCGTTGGATGGGGGAATGGCTACACCTTC.

A few counts support this clonotype. V gene TRBV4-3 combines with J gene TRBJ2-7; weak D call: TRBD2 (6 bases). The CDR3 has 16 residues. V lost 0 bases to trimming and J lost 3 bases, with 15 bases between them. Germline CDR1 LGHNA, CDR2 YSLEER. The CDR3 nucleotides read TGCGCCAGCAGCCAAGACGTAGCGGAGGAGGACTACGAGCAGTACTTC. It is translated as CASSQDVAEEDYEQYF.

This clonotype was counted a few times. The gene calls are TRBV4-3 and TRBJ2-1; 8 positions match TRBD1. Unmatched junction bases numbered 6, after V lost 2 bases and J lost 0 bases. CDR1 LGHNA and CDR2 YSLEER come from the germline V gene. The CDR3 loop spans 17 amino acids. CDR3 region: CASSQFGQGYSYNEQFF. The CDR3 DNA reads as TGCGCCAGCAGCCAATTCGGACAGGGTTACTCCTACAATGAGCAGTTCTTC.

This chain uses TRBV28 with TRBJ1-5; the D gene is possibly TRBD1 (5 bases). With 8 bases removed from V and 3 bases from J, the gap between germline ends came to 17 bases. Per germline, CDR1 MDHEN and CDR2 SYDVKM. This CDR3 contains 15 residues. The DNA of the CDR3 is TGTGCCAGCCGGTTAGGGTTGGGGCTCAATCAGCCCCAGCATTTT. It yields the protein CASRLGLGLNQPQHF.

The rearrangement links TRBV28 to TRBJ2-2, with D possibly being TRBD2 (6 bases). The V gene lost 6 bases and the J gene lost 6 bases, with 14 bases spanning the gap. Germline V gene sequence: CDR1 MDHEN, CDR2 SYDVKM. CDR3 length: 14 amino acids. Here the CDR3 DNA reads TGTGCCAGCAGCGTCCTGGGAGGATCCGGGGAGCTGTTTTTT. Amino acid sequence: CASSVLGGSGELFF.

This clonotype was observed a handful of times. The chain couples TRBV2 to TRBJ2-5; D is possibly TRBD2 (5 bases). Trimming left V 4 bases short and J 3 bases short, with 12 bases between. The CDR3 is made up of 14 amino acids. CDR1 and CDR2 (germline): SNHLY, FYNNEI. This CDR3 reads CASSVGSGEETQYF. The CDR3 nucleotides read TGTGCCAGCAGTGTAGGTTCCGGGGAAGAGACCCAGTACTTC.

The chain employs TRBV28 and TRBJ2-3, with D possibly being TRBD2 (6 bases). The germline gives CDR1 MDHEN, CDR2 SYDVKM. Trimming removed 6 bases from V and 0 bases from J, with 16 bases in between. This CDR3 spans 16 amino acids. CDR3 sequence: CASSTSGGYSTDTQYF. CDR3 nucleotides: TGTGCCAGCAGCACCTCCGGGGGATATAGCACAGATACGCAGTATTTT. Filled out from reference TRBV28 and TRBJ2-3, the complete variable domain reads DVKVTQSSRYLVKRTGEKVFLECVQDMDHENMFWYRQDPGLGLRLIYFSYDVKMKEKGDIPEGYSVSREKKERFSLILESASTNQTSMYLCASSTSGGYSTDTQYFGPGTRLTVL.

The chain carries TRBV11-2 and TRBJ2-7; D might be TRBD2 (6 bases). CDR1 and CDR2 from the germline V gene are SGHAT and FQNNGV. The CDR3 totals 15 residues. Trimming took 3 bases from V and 2 from J, leaving 14 bases between them. The CDR3 DNA sequence: TGTGCCAGCAGCTTGACCCCGGAGGGACCCTACGAGCAGTACTTC. Residues: CASSLTPEGPYEQYF.

This clonotype was observed a few times. V is TRBV27 and J is TRBJ1-2; unclear D gene. The germline V and J ends were trimmed by 6 bases and 0 bases, with 8 bases remaining between them. Germline V lookup: CDR1 MNHEY, CDR2 SMNVEV (reference sequence). CDR3 size: 13 residues. Here the CDR3 reads CASSPRPNYGYTF. For the CDR3, the DNA is TGTGCCAGCAGCCCCCGCCCTAACTATGGCTACACCTTC.

The chain has TRBV6-6 and TRBJ2-7; 8 nucleotides line up with TRBD2. Per the germline V gene, CDR1 is MNHNY and CDR2 is SVGAGI (reference sequence). J gave up 6 bases and V 5 bases, and 12 bases lay outside the gene matches. The CDR3 contains 15 residues. The CDR3 is CASSRTRREVSEQYF. Here the CDR3 DNA reads TGTGCCAGCAGTCGAACGCGGCGGGAGGTTTCCGAGCAGTACTTC.

This clonotype has more than one count but fewer than ten. The V and J genes are TRBV27 and TRBJ2-1; 7 nucleotides match TRBD2. J was trimmed by 8 bases and V by 8 bases; bases with no gene match: 6. Germline CDR1 reads MNHEY; CDR2 reads SMNVEV (reference sequence). The CDR3 length is 12 residues. CDR3: CASGLGRDEQFF. The CDR3 DNA is TGTGCCAGCGGGTTAGGGAGGGATGAGCAGTTCTTC.